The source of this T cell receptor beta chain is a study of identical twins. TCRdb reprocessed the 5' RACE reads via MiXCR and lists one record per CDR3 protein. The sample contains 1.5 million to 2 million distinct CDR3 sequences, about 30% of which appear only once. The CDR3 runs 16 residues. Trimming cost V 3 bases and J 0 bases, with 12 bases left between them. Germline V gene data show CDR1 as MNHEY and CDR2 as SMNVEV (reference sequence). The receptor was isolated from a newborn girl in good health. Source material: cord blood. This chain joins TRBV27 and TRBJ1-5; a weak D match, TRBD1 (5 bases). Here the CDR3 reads CASSFSGDPSNQPQHF. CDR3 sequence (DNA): TGTGCCAGCAGTTTCTCGGGGGACCCTAGCAATCAGCCCCAGCATTTT.